This passage covers 7 T cell receptor beta chains from one sample sequenced in a study of cytomegalovirus exposure and HLA in healthy donors (dated 2017 in TCRdb). The library was produced with the immunoSEQ multiplex PCR assay. A mixture of 60 forward primers for TCR Vbeta segments and 13 reverse primers for TCR Jbeta segments was used in the multiplex PCR. The clones in this table, taken by TCRdb from immuneACCESS, are in-frame only. Not every clone is retained; where verified, under half of the shortfall comes from an unresolved V gene, and the cause of the rest is unknown. Here the sample has some 200,000 clones; almost 70% occur a single time. Of the sample, around 2.6% falls within the top ten clones. Material for sequencing was PBMCs. These receptors were obtained from a man aged 35 to 55 in good health and CMV-seropositive.

This clone appeared a few times. V and J are TRBV11-2 and TRBJ2-2; a possible D gene is TRBD1 (5 bases). V lost 0 bases, J lost 9 bases, and 20 bases lay in between. CDR1 SGHAT and CDR2 FQNNGV come from the germline V gene. The CDR3 consists of 17 residues. Here the CDR3 reads CASSLDQGQNRPRELFF. CDR3 DNA: TGTGCCAGCAGCTTAGATCAGGGCCAGAATCGTCCCCGGGAGCTGTTTTTT.

The V gene is TRBV27, the J gene TRBJ2-5, with D tentatively TRBD1 (5 bases). The J call could be wrong; TRBJ2-7 is a better fit for the DNA end. Germline loops: CDR1 MNHEY, CDR2 SMNVEV (reference sequence). CDR3 length: 13 residues. The CDR3 protein is CASSFARQGEQYF. CDR3 sequence (DNA): TGTGCCAGCAGTTTTGCTAGGCAGGGCGAGCAGTACTTC.

V gene TRBV5-4 combines with J gene TRBJ2-5; D is undetermined. The CDR3 runs 15 residues. V lost 2 bases, J lost 1 base, and 12 bases lay in between. Per the germline V gene, CDR1 is SGHNT and CDR2 is YYREEE (reference sequence). CDR3 DNA: TGTGCCAGCAGCTTTCCCCTAGACCTCCAAGAGACCCAGTACTTC. Its translation is CASSFPLDLQETQYF. Full variable domain (rest looked up from reference TRBV5-4 and TRBJ2-5): ETGVTQSPTHLIKTRGQQVTLRCSSQSGHNTVSWYQQALGQGPQFIFQYYREEENGRGNFPPRFSGLQFPNYSSELNVNALELDDSALYLCASSFPLDLQETQYFGPGTRLLVL.

The chain joins TRBV6-1 to TRBJ1-1; 10 bases align to TRBD1. Germline values: CDR1 MNHNS, CDR2 SASEGT. This CDR3 spans 15 amino acids. The ends lost 6 bases at V and 1 base at J; junction bases unmatched: 5. The CDR3 DNA reads as TGTGCCAGCAGAACCGGGACAGGGGCGAACACTGAAGCTTTCTTT. This translates into CASRTGTGANTEAFF.

The chain joins TRBV19 to TRBJ1-1; 8 bases line up with TRBD1. The trim removed 5 bases at V and 4 bases at J, leaving 6 bases unmatched. Germline V lookup: CDR1 LNHDA, CDR2 SQIVND (reference sequence). This CDR3 region has 14 residues. CDR3 nucleotide sequence: TGTGCCAGTAGTGTCCAGGGGGCGGGCACTGAAGCTTTCTTT. This codes for CASSVQGAGTEAFF.

The V and J genes are TRBV6-5 and TRBJ1-1; D is possibly TRBD1 (5 bases). V dropped 7 bases and J dropped 1 base, with 10 bases sitting between them. CDR1 MNHEY and CDR2 SVGAGI come from the germline V gene. The CDR3 is made up of 13 amino acids. The CDR3 sequence: CASIDRRNTEAFF. CDR3 nucleotide sequence: TGTGCCAGCATAGACAGAAGGAACACTGAAGCTTTCTTT.

This clone occurred a few times. The chain joins TRBV19 to TRBJ2-1; 9 bases line up with TRBD2. The germline V gene has CDR1 LNHDA and CDR2 SQIVND (reference sequence). With 8 bases clipped from V and 4 bases from J, the junction kept 6 bases outside the gene matches. The CDR3 covers 14 residues. The CDR3 region has the DNA TGTGCCAGTGCAGATCTAGCGGGGTACAATGAGCAGTTCTTC. Amino acids: CASADLAGYNEQFF.